This T cell receptor beta chain was captured by sequencing in a study of blood T cell repertoires in COVID-19. Study details: Some COVID-19 samples were acute and others convalescent; all came from the United States, Italy and Spain. T cells, B-cell-depleted T cells, or PBMCs provided the cDNA or gDNA that served as material.

Trimming took off 5 bases at V and 3 bases at J, with 11 bases between the two ends. The CDR3 extends over 13 amino acids. The V gene's germline CDR1 is LNHNV and CDR2 YYDKDF (reference sequence). In the original analysis: Using reference gene primer amplification, nucleated cell counts were estimated. Clones were sequenced by immunoSEQ multiplex PCR, and TCRdb holds only the in-frame ones, with some missing. V and J calls and clone size are copied from that table; D and trimming were computed from the DNA. The sample carries about 190,000 clones, less than 90% recorded once. The receptor was derived from a human donor in a cohort sampled during active COVID-19. J is TRBJ2-7 and V is TRBV15; D is undetermined. The sequenced sample consisted of peripheral blood. Here the CDR3 reads CATSLAEYYEQYV. DNA for the CDR3: TGTGCCACCAGCTTGGCGGAGTACTACGAGCAGTACGTC.